Each of the 12 T cell receptor beta chains below was sequenced from the same sample in a study of blood T cell repertoires in COVID-19. Method: immunoSEQ multiplex PCR; TCRdb's copy keeps in-frame clones and lacks some. Of more than 150,000 clones in the sample, 85% to 90% were seen once. The sequencing input was peripheral blood. The source is a man aged 35 to 55 with active or convalescent COVID-19.

This rearrangement joins TRBV30 to TRBJ1-6, with 8 bases that match TRBD1. Germline lookup yields CDR1 GTSNPN and CDR2 SVGIG (reference sequence). The J segment lost 8 bases and the V segment lost 7 bases, leaving 7 bases of the junction unmatched. The CDR3 consists of 13 residues. CDR3 DNA: TGTGCCTACGACAGGGGATGGGATTCACCCCTCCACTTT. Encoded protein: CAYDRGWDSPLHF.

CDR3 sequence reads: CAWSQTTGKPQHF. The CDR3 nucleotides read TGTGCCTGGAGCCAAACGACAGGGAAGCCCCAGCATTTT. The V gene is TRBV30, the J gene TRBJ1-5; 7 bases agree with TRBD1. Looked up from germline, CDR1 is GTSNPN and CDR2 is SVGIG (reference sequence). The CDR3 length is 13 residues. The trim removed 3 bases at V and 8 bases at J, leaving 7 bases unmatched.

The V and J genes are TRBV9 and TRBJ1-1, with 7 bases fitting TRBD1. CDR1 is SGDLS, CDR2 YYNGEE, per germline. This CDR3 comprises 14 residues. The J segment lost 6 bases and the V segment lost 4 bases, leaving 9 bases of the junction unmatched. CDR3 nucleotide sequence: TGTGCCAGCAGCCCTCACAGGGGTTGGTCTGAAGCTTTCTTT. Translated, it gives CASSPHRGWSEAFF.

The chain links TRBV7-2 to TRBJ1-1; possibly TRBD1 for D (5 bases). V lost 4 bases and J lost 3, with 9 bases in between. Germline CDR1 SGHTA, CDR2 FQGNSA. The CDR3 contains 13 residues. DNA for the CDR3: TGTGCCAGCAGCTACCGGGGGGACACTGAAGCTTTCTTT. This sequence encodes CASSYRGDTEAFF.

The chain couples TRBV28 to TRBJ2-3; 8 bases line up with TRBD1. The length of the CDR3 is 13 residues. The germline V gene has CDR1 MDHEN and CDR2 SYDVKM. The V and J ends lost 5 bases and 6 bases, in that order; junction bases with no gene match: 4. The CDR3 protein is CASSPRQGDTQYF. The CDR3 bases are TGTGCCAGCAGTCCTCGACAGGGGGATACGCAGTATTTT.

The chain couples TRBV9 to TRBJ2-6, with a weak D call TRBD1 (5 bases). Germline loops: CDR1 SGDLS, CDR2 YYNGEE. Trimming removed 0 bases from V and 3 bases from J, with 13 bases in between. The CDR3 consists of 17 residues. CDR3 in DNA: TGTGCCAGCAGCGTAGCAGGGTTCCTTTTTGGGGCCAACGTCCTGACTTTC. Protein: CASSVAGFLFGANVLTF.

The gene calls are TRBV15 and TRBJ2-1; D not certain. The germline V gene encodes CDR1 LNHNV and CDR2 YYDKDF (reference sequence). The length of the CDR3 is 17 residues. The germline V and J ends were trimmed by 4 bases and 3 bases, with 19 bases remaining between them. CDR3 in DNA: TGTGCCACCAGCACCGGGTCCGTAGATTCGGTCTACAATGAGCAGTTCTTC. The encoded protein is CATSTGSVDSVYNEQFF.

This clone appeared a few times. V gene TRBV7-8 combines with J gene TRBJ1-2; D is possibly TRBD1 (5 bases). The CDR3 has 15 amino acids. V lost 0 bases and J 7 bases, leaving 15 bases between the germline ends. Germline V gene sequence: CDR1 SGHVS, CDR2 FQNEAQ. The CDR3 is CASSLAGHYLGGYTF. The CDR3 DNA follows: TGTGCCAGCAGCTTAGCGGGGCACTATTTAGGTGGCTACACCTTC. The variable domain in full, with the rest retrieved from reference TRBV7-8 and TRBJ1-2, is GAGVSQSPRYKVAKRGQDVALRCDPISGHVSLFWYQQALGQGPEFLTYFQNEAQLDKSGLPSDRFFAERPEGSVSTLKIQRTQQEDSAVYLCASSLAGHYLGGYTFGSGTRLTVV.

This chain links TRBV28 with TRBJ1-1; D remains unclear. The germline V gene has CDR1 MDHEN and CDR2 SYDVKM. V gave up 5 bases and J gave up 4 bases, with 14 bases separating them. The CDR3 totals 14 residues. As DNA, the CDR3 is TGTGCCAGCAGTCGCACCGCAGGTCGCACTGAAGCTTTCTTT. Translated, it gives CASSRTAGRTEAFF.

The gene calls are TRBV4-1 and TRBJ1-1; D may be TRBD1 (6 bases). Trimming stripped 2 bases from V and 8 bases from J, with 9 bases between. The CDR3 is made up of 12 amino acids. Germline V lookup: CDR1 MGHRA, CDR2 YSYEKL. The CDR3, as DNA: TGCGCCAGCAGCCAAAATGACAGGGAAGCTTTCTTT. This translates into CASSQNDREAFF.

The genes are TRBV15 and TRBJ2-1, with 10 positions matching TRBD2. The ends lost 0 bases at V and 7 bases at J; junction bases unmatched: 6. Germline loops: CDR1 LNHNV, CDR2 YYDKDF (reference sequence). The CDR3 sequence is 16 residues long. The CDR3 nucleotides are TGTGCCACCAGCAGAGATATCGCTAGCGGGGGAAATGAGCAGTTCTTC. It yields the protein CATSRDIASGGNEQFF.

The chain employs TRBV29-1 and TRBJ2-7; 9 nucleotides match TRBD1. The CDR3 has 13 amino acids. The junction had 7 bases not matched to a gene; V was cut back by 4 bases and J by 6 bases. Germline assignment: CDR1 SQVTM and CDR2 ANQGSEA. CDR3 sequence (DNA): TGCAGCGTTGGGGGACAGGGAATAGTCGAGCAGTACTTC. Its protein product is CSVGGQGIVEQYF.